This paragraph covers one TCR beta chain sequence. In germline, CDR1 is SGDLS, CDR2 YYNGEE. CDR3 size: 14 residues. The germline V and J ends were trimmed by 0 bases and 2 bases, with 8 bases remaining between them. This record belongs to a study of control samples from healthy donors and cancer patients. Repertoires were generated with immunoSEQ multiplex PCR, while TCRdb's copy carries only in-frame clones and drops some. The sample has 100,000 to 150,000 clones; approximately 92% are singletons. This chain joins TRBV9 and TRBJ2-5; D ambiguous. This TCR derives from a man in his forties in good health. The source material was blood. The DNA for the CDR3 is TGTGCCAGCAGCGTAGCAGGATCTCAAGAGACCCAGTACTTC. Translated: CASSVAGSQETQYF.